This entry features one T cell receptor (beta chain) sequence. The junction departs from germline at one end; a sequencing error may be responsible. This CDR3 is 12 amino acids long. Germline CDR1 reads MDHEN; CDR2 reads SYDVKM. The sample is drawn from a study of shared clonotypes between healthy human individuals. Sequencing was performed with immunoSEQ multiplex PCR; in TCRdb, only in-frame clones are kept and a portion is missing. The sample records some 2.3 million clones, 90% to 95% being singletons. The TCR comes from a man between 18 and 35 years old in good health. Some clones in this sample may be carry-over from other donors' samples. The sample consisted of naive CD4+ T cells from PBMCs. As to subset: CD45RA+ positively selected. The gene calls are TRBV28 and TRBJ1-5; tentative D call: TRBD1 (5 bases). CDR3 DNA sequence: TGTGCCAGCAGGCCGACCGGGGACCTATTCTCTTTT. Its translation is CASRPTGDLFSF. Variable domain in full (rest from reference TRBV28 and TRBJ1-5): DVKVTQSSRYLVKRTGEKVFLECVQDMDHENMFWYRQDPGLGLRLIYFSYDVKMKEKGDIPEGYSVSREKKERFSLILESASTNQTSMYLCASRPTGDLFSFGDGTRLSIL.